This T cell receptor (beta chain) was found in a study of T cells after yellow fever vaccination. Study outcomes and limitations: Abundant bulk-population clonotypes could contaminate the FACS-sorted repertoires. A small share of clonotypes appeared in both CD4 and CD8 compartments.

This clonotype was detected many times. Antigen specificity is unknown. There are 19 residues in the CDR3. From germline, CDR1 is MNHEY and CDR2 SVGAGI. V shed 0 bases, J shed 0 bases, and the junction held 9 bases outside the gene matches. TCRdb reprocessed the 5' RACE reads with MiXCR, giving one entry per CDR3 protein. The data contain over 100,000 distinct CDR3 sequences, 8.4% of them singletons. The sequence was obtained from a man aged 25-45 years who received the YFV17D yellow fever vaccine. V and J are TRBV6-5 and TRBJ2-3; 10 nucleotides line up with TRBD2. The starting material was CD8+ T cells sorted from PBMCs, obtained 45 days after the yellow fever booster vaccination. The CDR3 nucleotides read TGTGCCAGCAGTTACTCAACTAGCGGGGAAAGCGCTAGCACAGATACGCAGTATTTT. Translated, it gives CASSYSTSGESASTDTQYF.